This T cell receptor (beta chain) was recovered during a study of control samples from healthy donors and cancer patients. Germline values: CDR1 MGHRA, CDR2 YSYEKL. This CDR3 has 13 amino acids. V shed 8 bases and J shed 0 bases, with 10 bases lying between them. Clones were sequenced by immunoSEQ multiplex PCR, and TCRdb holds only the in-frame ones, with some missing. The data show about 94,000 clones, less than 95% seen once. The sequenced sample was blood. This sequence joins TRBV4-1 and TRBJ1-1; D may be TRBD1 (6 bases). The clonotype originates from a woman under 30 in good health. The DNA of the CDR3 is TGCGCCAGCCAGGGGAACTTGAACACTGAAGCTTTCTTT. This translates into CASQGNLNTEAFF.